This entry is about one T cell receptor (beta chain). The antigen this receptor binds is unknown. Base qualities were left out, and no much larger clone turns up one base away. This entry belongs to a study of CD8+CD57+ T cells in acquired aplastic anemia (dated by TCRdb to about 2018). Some background on the complete study: On average, sorted CD4+ and CD8+ cells yielded around 3.4 ug of extracted DNA, with a range of about 0.17 to 27.4 ug. For healthy donor samples, the average read count was about 10.8 million for CD4+ cells and roughly 12 million for CD8+ cells. Overall results and qualifications from the work: About 30 CD8+ CDR3 sequences were found to be shared between patients and controls, but these sequences appeared to be highly expressed in patients and within the immunodominant clones of the patients. Patients and healthy controls showed no significant difference in CD8+ Simpson's diversity (P=0.060).

CDR1 LNHNV and CDR2 YYDKDF were looked up in the germline V gene (reference sequence). V and J are truncated by 3 bases and 7 bases respectively, leaving an intervening sequence of 16 bases. Inclusive of the bounding cysteine and phenylalanine, the CDR3 is 14 residues long. Left in the record is the CDR3 DNA by itself, 42 bases read in frame from the first base. Genomic DNA was used as template for profiling of TCR beta VDJ combinations and CDR3 sequences. An Illumina HiSeq 2000 was the platform used for TCR repertoire sequencing. Under the source paper's analysis protocol: TRBV/TRBJ rearrangement plots, CDR3 size and DJ length profiles, and Simpson's diversity index were used to assess repertoires. The immunodominant clone was defined as the most abundant DNA sequence in deep sequencing data. CDR3 amino acid sequences were checked for sharing between subjects and were compared against published repertoires and the VDJdb database. TCRdb handled the public reads itself, with Q25 trimming in fastp and clone calling in MiXCR, and kept productive beta chains. Identical CDR3 proteins give one entry, which carries the most common genes and DNA. These V and J calls derive from TCRdb rather than the authors' analysis. The sample data list 150,000 to 200,000 distinct CDR3 sequences, and around 60% of these were observed just once. The ten top clones hold 45% to 55% of the sample.

TCR repertoires of sorted CD4+ and CD8+ blood T cells from severe aplastic anemia patients and healthy subjects were deep-sequenced in the study. Ficoll-Paque density gradient centrifugation was used to isolate peripheral blood mononuclear cells. CD4+ and CD8+ T cells were sorted by FACS or magnetic beads before DNA extraction. The sequencing input was sorted CD4+, CD8+, or CD8+CD57+ T cells (not recorded which) from PBMCs. This clonotype originated in a human donor in good health. Recombination joined TRBV15 with TRBJ2-7; D gene: possibly TRBD2, on 7 matching bases. The CDR3 region reads CATSSHGGGWEQYF. The DNA is as follows: TGTGCCACCAGCAGCCATGGGGGGGGCTGGGAGCAGTACTTC.